This entry lists 4 T cell receptor beta chains sequenced from one sample in a study of identical twins. One entry per CDR3 protein, called by TCRdb with MiXCR from the 5' RACE reads. The sample lists 250,000 to 350,000 distinct CDR3 sequences; less than 9.5% were seen once. These sequences were also reported in another study, on yellow fever vaccine responses in identical twins.

The sequenced material came from CD8+ T cells sorted from blood. Receptors were obtained from a woman under 30 in good health.

This clonotype was seen ten or more times. V usage is TRBV7-9 and J usage is TRBJ2-7; D is undetermined. Germline loops: CDR1 SEHNR, CDR2 FQNEAQ (reference sequence). The CDR3 totals 14 residues. Trimming pared 4 bases from V and 2 bases from J, leaving 12 bases between. The CDR3 spells CASSYTENPYEQYF. Written as DNA, the CDR3 is TGTGCCAGCAGCTATACAGAGAACCCCTACGAGCAGTACTTC.

This clonotype was observed at least ten times. The CDR3 here is CASNDPDRDEQYF. CDR3 sequence (DNA): TGCGCCAGCAATGACCCCGACAGAGACGAGCAGTACTTC. This rearrangement joins TRBV10-2 to TRBJ2-7; a weak D match, TRBD1 (5 bases). The V end lost 7 bases, the J end lost 5 bases, and 15 bases lay between the germline ends. Germline V gene data show CDR1 as WSHSY and CDR2 as SAAADI. CDR3 length: 13 amino acids.

This clonotype was picked up a small number of times. This chain links TRBV29-1 with TRBJ1-1; tentative D call: TRBD1 (5 bases). Trimming stripped 6 bases from V and 11 bases from J, with 16 bases between. Germline CDR1 is SQVTM and CDR2 is ANQGSEA. The CDR3 runs to 11 residues. The CDR3 sequence: CSVGASGQAFF. The CDR3 DNA reads TGCAGCGTCGGGGCGTCTGGGCAGGCTTTCTTT. Combining the CDR3 with reference TRBV29-1 and TRBJ1-1 gives the whole variable domain SAVISQKPSRDICQRGTSLTIQCQVDSQVTMMFWYRQQPGQSLTLIATANQGSEATYESGFVIDKFPISRPNLTFSTLTVSNMSPEDSSIYLCSVGASGQAFFGQGTRLTVV.

The rearrangement joins TRBV20-1 to TRBJ2-7, with 9 bases lining up with TRBD2. The germline V gene encodes CDR1 DFQATT and CDR2 SNEGSKA (reference sequence). The CDR3 consists of 14 residues. J gave up 6 bases and V 0 bases, and 6 bases lay outside the gene matches. The CDR3 DNA follows: TGCAGTGCTAGAGATATAGCGGGGGAGCTCGAGCAGTACTTC. Amino acid sequence: CSARDIAGELEQYF.